The source of this TCR beta chain is a study of T-cell memory formation after mild COVID-19. Study-level points and caveats: Clones contracting across day 15 to 85 had a balanced CD4/CD8 profile; later expanding clones leaned CD4+. Pre-infection memory already had some responding clones, implying cross-reactive memory joined.

The V end was cut by 4 bases, the J end by 9 bases, with 4 bases between. The CDR3 length is 10 residues. CDR1 is MDHEN, CDR2 SYDVKM, per germline. 5'RACE primed at constant segments yielded TCR alpha and TCR beta cDNA libraries bearing sample barcodes and UMIs. Each CDR3 protein gets one entry after TCRdb re-called the 5' RACE reads with MiXCR. The data show approximately 290,000 distinct CDR3 sequences, with just under 20% seen just once and approximately 21% held by the top ten. On this clonotype: Its antigen is currently unknown.

The sequenced material came from PBMCs or a T cell subset sorted from them (not recorded which). The chain links TRBV28 to TRBJ1-5; no reliable D call. The clonotype was recovered from a man aged 18 to 29 who had mild COVID-19 (a few samples of this study predate the infection). Cell type and time point are not known. CDR3 sequence: CASSSRPQHF. The DNA for the CDR3 is TGTGCCAGCAGTTCACGGCCCCAGCATTTT.